The entry below describes one TCR beta chain. This clone has just one count. The antigen this receptor binds is unknown. Per-base quality was not reported, and no clone a single base away is much larger than it. The immunoSEQ Assay, a bias-controlled multiplex PCR, was used to amplify TCRbeta CDR3 regions from genomic DNA. Under the source paper's analysis protocol: The number of nucleated cells in each sample was estimated from the amplification of reference gene primers within the assay. To quantify the absolute abundance of each unique TCRbeta CDR3 rearrangement, sequence reads were collapsed and filtered. For each sample, productive Simpson clonality was calculated as the square root of Simpson's diversity index over productive rearrangements. TCRdb mirrors the immuneACCESS table, restricted to in-frame sequences. Some clones are absent from its copies; in checked studies, under half trace to an unresolved V gene, and the reason for the others is unknown. The DNA was the basis for D and trimming; V, J and clone size are from that table. The sample table shows fewer than 200,000 clones, and around 86% are seen once. Together, the top ten hold 6% to 8% of the sample.

The data are from a study of blood T cell repertoires in COVID-19 (dated by TCRdb to the early 2020s). General notes on the study: Samples covering the acute and convalescent phases of COVID-19 were provided by collaborators in the United States, Italy and Spain. The material from the prospective study consisted of cDNA or gDNA derived from T cells, B-cell-depleted T cells, or PBMCs. Deeply sampled blood TCRbeta repertoires from subjects exposed to, actively infected with, or recovered from COVID-19 were included in the dataset. The repertoires were released in a freely available public database meant as a resource for research on the immune response to SARS-CoV-2. The samples were drawn from the first 160 participants of the ongoing ImmuneRACE study and from over a thousand subjects provided by 6 global collaborators. Sample metadata almost always included a de-identified subject ID, COVID-19 status, age in years and sex. Where available, HLA class I and class II types were taken from metadata supplied by the sample provider and were not determined by assay-based typing. The research as a whole found: How much clinical and demographic metadata was included differed by source and by participant, and the metadata was provided uncurated.

The CDR3 goes from the cysteine to the phenylalanine over 14 residues. Only CDR3 DNA remains: 42 bases, in frame from the first base. V is trimmed back by 6 bases and J by 6 bases, and the junction contains 5 bases that no gene match accounts for. Per the germline V gene, MGHDK is the CDR1 and SYGVNS is the CDR2. At one collaborating source in Seattle, patients were enrolled during active infection and were followed longitudinally through the course of disease. The collaborating institutions used their own protocols to collect whole blood in K2EDTA tubes. For TCRbeta analysis, collaborators shipped samples in one of three forms: frozen whole blood, isolated PBMCs, or DNA extracted from either of those sample types.

The clonotype comes from a woman aged 70-85 years with COVID-19, enrolled during active disease. The chain links TRBV25-1 with TRBJ1-2, and 12 junction bases match TRBD1. Sequenced: peripheral blood. The CDR3 protein is CASRGQGARNGYTF. In nucleotide form, the sequence is TGTGCCAGCAGGGGACAGGGGGCGCGGAATGGCTACACCTTC.